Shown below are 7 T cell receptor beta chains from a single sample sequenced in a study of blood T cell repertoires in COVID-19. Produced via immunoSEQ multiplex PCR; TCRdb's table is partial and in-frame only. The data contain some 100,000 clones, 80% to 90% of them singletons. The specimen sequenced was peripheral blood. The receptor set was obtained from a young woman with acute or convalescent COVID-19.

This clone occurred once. The CDR3, as DNA: TGTGCCAGCAGCCAAGGAACAGGGGGCTATGGCTACACCTTC. This codes for CASSQGTGGYGYTF. The chain recombines TRBV4-2 with TRBJ1-2; 8 bases match TRBD1. The CDR3 is made up of 14 amino acids. V gave up 1 base and J gave up 4 bases; unmatched junction bases: 2. Germline CDR1 is LGHNA and CDR2 is YNFKEQ.

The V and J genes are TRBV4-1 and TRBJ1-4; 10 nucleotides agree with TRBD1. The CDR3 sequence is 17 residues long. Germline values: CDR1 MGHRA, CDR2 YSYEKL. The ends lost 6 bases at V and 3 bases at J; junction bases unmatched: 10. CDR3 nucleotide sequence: TGCGCCAGCAGACGATCCGGGACAGGGGTGGCTAATGAAAAACTGTTTTTT. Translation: CASRRSGTGVANEKLFF.

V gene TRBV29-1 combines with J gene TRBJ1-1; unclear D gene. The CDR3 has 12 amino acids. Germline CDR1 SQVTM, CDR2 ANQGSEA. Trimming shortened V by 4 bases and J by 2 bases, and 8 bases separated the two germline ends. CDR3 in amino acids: CSVVGVNTEAFF. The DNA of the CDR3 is TGCAGCGTTGTCGGGGTAAACACTGAAGCTTTCTTT.

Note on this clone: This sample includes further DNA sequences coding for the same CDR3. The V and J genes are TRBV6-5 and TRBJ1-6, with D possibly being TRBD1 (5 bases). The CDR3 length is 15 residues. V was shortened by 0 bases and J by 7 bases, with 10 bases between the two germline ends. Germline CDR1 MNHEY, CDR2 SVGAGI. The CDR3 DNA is TGTGCCAGCAGTTACTCTGGGGGAGGGAATTCACCCCTCCACTTT. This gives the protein CASSYSGGGNSPLHF.

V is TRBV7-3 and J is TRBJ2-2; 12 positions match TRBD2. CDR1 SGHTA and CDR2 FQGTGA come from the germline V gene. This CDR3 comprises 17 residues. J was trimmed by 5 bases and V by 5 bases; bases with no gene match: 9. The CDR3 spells CASSPGLAGGTTGELFF. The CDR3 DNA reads TGTGCCAGCAGCCCCGGGCTAGCGGGGGGGACGACCGGGGAGCTGTTTTTT.

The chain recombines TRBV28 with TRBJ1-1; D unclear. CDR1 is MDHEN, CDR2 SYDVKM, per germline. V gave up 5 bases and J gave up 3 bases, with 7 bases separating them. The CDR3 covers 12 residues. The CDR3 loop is CASSERYTEAFF. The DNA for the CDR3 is TGTGCCAGCAGTGAGAGATACACTGAAGCTTTCTTT.

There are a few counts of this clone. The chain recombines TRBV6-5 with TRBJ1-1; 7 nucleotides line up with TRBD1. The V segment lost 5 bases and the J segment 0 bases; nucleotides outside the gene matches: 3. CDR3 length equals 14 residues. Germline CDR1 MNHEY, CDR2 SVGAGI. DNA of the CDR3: TGTGCCAGCAGTCTGGACAGGATGAACACTGAAGCTTTCTTT. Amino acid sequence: CASSLDRMNTEAFF.